The TCR beta chain under discussion was sequenced for a study of blood T cell repertoires in COVID-19. Overall study: Acute and convalescent COVID-19 samples came from the United States, Italy and Spain.

The CDR3 sequence is 12 residues long. V gave up 8 bases and J gave up 4 bases, with 12 bases separating them. This table comes from immunoSEQ multiplex PCR, and its TCRdb copy is limited to in-frame clones, with some not included. The sample lists some 140,000 clones, roughly 80% occurring once. The age range of participants was about 18 to 100 years, with residence in roughly 25 US areas. This clonotype was obtained from a man between 40 and 49 years old with acute COVID-19. The sequenced sample was PBMCs or T cells enriched from blood (not recorded which). The rearrangement joins TRBV12-3 or TRBV12-4 to TRBJ2-7; the D gene is possibly TRBD1 (6 bases). This chain's CDR3 is CASGRGLYEQYF. Here the CDR3 DNA reads TGTGCCAGCGGCAGGGGCCTGTACGAGCAGTACTTC.